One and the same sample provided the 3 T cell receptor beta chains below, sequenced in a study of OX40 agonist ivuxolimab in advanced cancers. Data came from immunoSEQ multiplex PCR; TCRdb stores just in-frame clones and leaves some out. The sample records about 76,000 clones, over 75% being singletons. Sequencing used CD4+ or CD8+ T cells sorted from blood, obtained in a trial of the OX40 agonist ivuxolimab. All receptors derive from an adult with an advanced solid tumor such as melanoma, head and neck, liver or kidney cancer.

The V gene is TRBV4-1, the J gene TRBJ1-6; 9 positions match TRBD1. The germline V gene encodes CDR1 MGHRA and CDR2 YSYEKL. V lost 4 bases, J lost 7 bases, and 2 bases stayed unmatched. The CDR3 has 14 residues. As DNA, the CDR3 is TGCGCCAGCAGCCCTGGACAGGGGAATTCACCCCTCCACTTT. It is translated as CASSPGQGNSPLHF.

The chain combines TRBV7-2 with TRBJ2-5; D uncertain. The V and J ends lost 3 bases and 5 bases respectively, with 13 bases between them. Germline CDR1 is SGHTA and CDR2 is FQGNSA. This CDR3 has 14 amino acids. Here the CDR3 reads CASSFSQASETQYF. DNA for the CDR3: TGTGCCAGCAGCTTCTCCCAGGCCAGCGAGACCCAGTACTTC.

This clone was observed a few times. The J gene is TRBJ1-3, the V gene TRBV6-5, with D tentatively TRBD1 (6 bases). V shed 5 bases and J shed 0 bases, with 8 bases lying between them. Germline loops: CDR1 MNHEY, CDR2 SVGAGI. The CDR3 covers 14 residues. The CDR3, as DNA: TGTGCCAGCAGTCGACAGGTCTCTGGAAACACCATATATTTT. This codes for CASSRQVSGNTIYF.